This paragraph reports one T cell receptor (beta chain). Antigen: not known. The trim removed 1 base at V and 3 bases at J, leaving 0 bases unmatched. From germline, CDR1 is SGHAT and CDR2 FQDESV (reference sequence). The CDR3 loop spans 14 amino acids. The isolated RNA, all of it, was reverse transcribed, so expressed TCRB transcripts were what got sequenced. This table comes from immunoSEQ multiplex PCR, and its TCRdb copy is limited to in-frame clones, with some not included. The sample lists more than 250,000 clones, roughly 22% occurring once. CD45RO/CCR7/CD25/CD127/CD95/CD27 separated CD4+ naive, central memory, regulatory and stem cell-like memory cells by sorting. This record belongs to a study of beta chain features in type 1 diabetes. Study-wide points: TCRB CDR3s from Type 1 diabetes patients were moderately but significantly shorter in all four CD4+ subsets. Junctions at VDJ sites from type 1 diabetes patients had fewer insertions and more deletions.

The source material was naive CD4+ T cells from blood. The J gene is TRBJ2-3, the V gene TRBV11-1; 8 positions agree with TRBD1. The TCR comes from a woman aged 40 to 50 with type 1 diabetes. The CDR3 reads CASSLGQGTDTQYF. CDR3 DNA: TGTGCCAGCAGCTTAGGACAGGGGACAGATACGCAGTATTTT.